This T cell receptor (beta chain) was sequenced for a study of blood T cell repertoires in COVID-19. Produced via immunoSEQ multiplex PCR; TCRdb's table is partial and in-frame only. The sample contains about 140,000 clones, roughly 85% of which appear only once. Germline CDR1 and CDR2: SSHAT and FNYEAQ (reference sequence). The CDR3 runs to 16 residues. On this clone: A read error may produce the germline difference seen at one junction end.

Specimen: peripheral blood. This chain links TRBV7-7 with TRBJ2-7; 8 bases are a match to TRBD1. The TCR originated in a man aged 50-60 years with acute or convalescent COVID-19. The CDR3 DNA follows: TGTGCTAGCAGCCCCCGAAGGCAGGGGGCAGAAATGGAGCAGTACTTC. Amino acids: CASSPRRQGAEMEQYF.